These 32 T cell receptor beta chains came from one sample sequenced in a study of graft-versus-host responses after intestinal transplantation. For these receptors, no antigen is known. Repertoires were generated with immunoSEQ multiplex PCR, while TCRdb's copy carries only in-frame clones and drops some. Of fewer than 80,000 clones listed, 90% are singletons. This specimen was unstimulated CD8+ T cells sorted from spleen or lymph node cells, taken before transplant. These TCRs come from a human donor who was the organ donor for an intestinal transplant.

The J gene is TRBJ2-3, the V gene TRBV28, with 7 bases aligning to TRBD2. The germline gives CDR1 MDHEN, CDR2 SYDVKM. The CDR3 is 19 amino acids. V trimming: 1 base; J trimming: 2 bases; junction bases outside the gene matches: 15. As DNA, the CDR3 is TGTGCCAGCAGTTTATTTTATCGAGGTCGGGGGGATCACACAGATACGCAGTATTTT. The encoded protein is CASSLFYRGRGDHTDTQYF.

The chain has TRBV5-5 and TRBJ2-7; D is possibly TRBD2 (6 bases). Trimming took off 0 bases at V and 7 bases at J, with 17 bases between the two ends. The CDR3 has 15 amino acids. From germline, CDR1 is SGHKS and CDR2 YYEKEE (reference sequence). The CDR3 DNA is TGTGCCAGCAGCTTGGATGACCGGGAGTCGGGAGAGCAGTACTTC. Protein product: CASSLDDRESGEQYF.

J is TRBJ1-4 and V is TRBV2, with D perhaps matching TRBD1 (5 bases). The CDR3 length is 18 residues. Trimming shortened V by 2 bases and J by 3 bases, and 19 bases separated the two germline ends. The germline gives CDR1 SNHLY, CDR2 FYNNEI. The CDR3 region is CASSEPLTGDWPNEKLFF. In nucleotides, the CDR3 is TGTGCCAGCAGTGAACCTCTTACGGGGGACTGGCCTAATGAAAAACTGTTTTTT.

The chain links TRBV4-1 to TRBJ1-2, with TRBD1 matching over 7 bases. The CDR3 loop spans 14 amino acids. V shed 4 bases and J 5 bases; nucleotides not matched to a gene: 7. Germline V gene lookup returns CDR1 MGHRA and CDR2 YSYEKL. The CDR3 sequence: CASSLLTGQYGYTF. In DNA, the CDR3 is TGCGCCAGCAGCCTACTGACGGGACAGTATGGCTACACCTTC.

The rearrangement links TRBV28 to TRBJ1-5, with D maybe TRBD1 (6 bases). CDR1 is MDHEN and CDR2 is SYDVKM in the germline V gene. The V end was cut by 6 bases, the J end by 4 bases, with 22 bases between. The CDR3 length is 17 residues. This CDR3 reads CASSPIPIDRPNQPQHF. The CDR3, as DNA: TGTGCCAGCAGCCCAATCCCCATAGACAGGCCTAATCAGCCCCAGCATTTT. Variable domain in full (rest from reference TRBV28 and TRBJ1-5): DVKVTQSSRYLVKRTGEKVFLECVQDMDHENMFWYRQDPGLGLRLIYFSYDVKMKEKGDIPEGYSVSREKKERFSLILESASTNQTSMYLCASSPIPIDRPNQPQHFGDGTRLSIL.

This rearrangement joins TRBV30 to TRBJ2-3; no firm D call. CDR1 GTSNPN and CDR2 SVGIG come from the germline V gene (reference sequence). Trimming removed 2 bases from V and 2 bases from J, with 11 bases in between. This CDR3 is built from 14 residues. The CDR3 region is CAWSFVSPTDTQYF. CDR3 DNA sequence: TGTGCCTGGAGTTTTGTCTCTCCCACAGATACGCAGTATTTT. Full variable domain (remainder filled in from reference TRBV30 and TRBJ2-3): SQTIHQWPATLVQPVGSPLSLECTVEGTSNPNLYWYRQAAGRGLQLLFYSVGIGQISSEVPQNLSASRPQDRQFILSSKKLLLSDSGFYLCAWSFVSPTDTQYFGPGTRLTVL.

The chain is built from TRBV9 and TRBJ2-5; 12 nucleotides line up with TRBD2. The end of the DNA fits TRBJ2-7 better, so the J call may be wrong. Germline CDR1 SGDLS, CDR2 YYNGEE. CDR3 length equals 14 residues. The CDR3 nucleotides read TGTGCCAGCAGCGTAGCACTAGCGGGAGGCGAGCAGTACTTC. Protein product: CASSVALAGGEQYF.

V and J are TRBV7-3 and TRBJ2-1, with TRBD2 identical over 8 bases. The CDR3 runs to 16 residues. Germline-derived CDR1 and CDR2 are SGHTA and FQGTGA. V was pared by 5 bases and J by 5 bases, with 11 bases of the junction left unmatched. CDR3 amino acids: CASSPAETSENNEQFF. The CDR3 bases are TGTGCCAGCAGCCCCGCCGAGACTAGCGAAAACAATGAGCAGTTCTTC.

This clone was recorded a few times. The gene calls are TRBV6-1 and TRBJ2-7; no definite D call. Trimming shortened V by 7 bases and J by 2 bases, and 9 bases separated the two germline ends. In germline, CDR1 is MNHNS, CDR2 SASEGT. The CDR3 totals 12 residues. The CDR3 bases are TGTGCCAGCATCCAGACAACCTACGAGCAGTACTTC. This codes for CASIQTTYEQYF.

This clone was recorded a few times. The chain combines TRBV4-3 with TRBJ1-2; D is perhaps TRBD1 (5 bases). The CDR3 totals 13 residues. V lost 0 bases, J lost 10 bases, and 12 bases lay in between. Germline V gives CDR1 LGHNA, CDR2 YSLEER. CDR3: CASSQDRTSVYTF. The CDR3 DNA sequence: TGCGCCAGCAGCCAAGATAGGACATCAGTCTACACCTTC.

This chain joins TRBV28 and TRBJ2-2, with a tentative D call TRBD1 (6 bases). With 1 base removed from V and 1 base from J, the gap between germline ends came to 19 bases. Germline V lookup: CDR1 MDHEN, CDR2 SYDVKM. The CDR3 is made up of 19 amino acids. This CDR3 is CASSLSKGQSTRNTGELFF. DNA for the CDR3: TGTGCCAGCAGTTTATCCAAAGGACAGTCCACTCGGAACACCGGGGAGCTGTTTTTT.

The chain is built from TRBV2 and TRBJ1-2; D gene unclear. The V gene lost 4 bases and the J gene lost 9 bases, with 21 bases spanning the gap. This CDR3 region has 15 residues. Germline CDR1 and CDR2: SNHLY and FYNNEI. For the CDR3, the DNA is TGTGCCAGCAGTGCCCGCGAAACACCCAGAGGCAGCTACACCTTC. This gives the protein CASSARETPRGSYTF. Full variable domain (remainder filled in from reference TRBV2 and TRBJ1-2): EPEVTQTPSHQVTQMGQEVILRCVPISNHLYFYWYRQILGQKVEFLVSFYNNEISEKSEIFDDQFSVERPDGSNFTLKIRSTKLEDSAMYFCASSARETPRGSYTFGSGTRLTVV.

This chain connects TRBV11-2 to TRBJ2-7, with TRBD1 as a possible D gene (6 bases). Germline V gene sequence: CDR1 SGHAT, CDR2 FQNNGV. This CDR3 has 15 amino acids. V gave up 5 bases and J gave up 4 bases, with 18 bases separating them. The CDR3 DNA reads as TGTGCCAGCAGCCAGAGGGGGACGGGCGGGTACGAGCAGTACTTC. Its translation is CASSQRGTGGYEQYF.

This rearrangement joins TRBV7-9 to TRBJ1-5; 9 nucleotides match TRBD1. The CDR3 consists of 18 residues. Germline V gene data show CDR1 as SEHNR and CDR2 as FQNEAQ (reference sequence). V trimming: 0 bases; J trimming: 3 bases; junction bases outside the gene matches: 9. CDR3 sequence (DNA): TGTGCCAGCAGCTTAGCCCGTACCGGGACAGGGATCAATCAGCCCCAGCATTTT. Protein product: CASSLARTGTGINQPQHF.

CDR3 DNA sequence: TGTGCCAGAAGCCGATATCCCGGACAGGGGATATTTGTCGGGGAGCTGTTTTTT. Encoded protein: CARSRYPGQGIFVGELFF. The V gene is TRBV7-5, the J gene TRBJ2-2; the D call of TRBD1 is as the table states it, not checked on the DNA. TRBV7-5 is recorded as a pseudogene. The CDR3 consists of 18 residues.

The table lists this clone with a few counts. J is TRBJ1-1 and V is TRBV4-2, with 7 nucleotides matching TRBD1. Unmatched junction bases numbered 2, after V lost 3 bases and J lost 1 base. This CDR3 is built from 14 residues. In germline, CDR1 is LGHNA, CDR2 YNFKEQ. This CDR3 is CASSHGTENTEAFF. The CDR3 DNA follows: TGTGCCAGCAGCCACGGGACAGAGAACACTGAAGCTTTCTTT.

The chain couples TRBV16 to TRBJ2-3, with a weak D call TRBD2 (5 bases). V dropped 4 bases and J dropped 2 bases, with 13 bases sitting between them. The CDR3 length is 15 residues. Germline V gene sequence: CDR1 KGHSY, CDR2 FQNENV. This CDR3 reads CASSLGSDSTDTQYF. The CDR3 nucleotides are TGTGCCAGCAGCCTAGGTTCGGACTCCACAGATACGCAGTATTTT.

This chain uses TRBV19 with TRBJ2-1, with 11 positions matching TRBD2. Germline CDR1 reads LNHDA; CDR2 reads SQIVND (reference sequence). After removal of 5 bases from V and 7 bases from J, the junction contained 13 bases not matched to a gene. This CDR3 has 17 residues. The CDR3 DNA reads TGTGCCAGTAGTGAAAAAAACCGACTAGCGGGAACGAATGAGCAGTTCTTC. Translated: CASSEKNRLAGTNEQFF.

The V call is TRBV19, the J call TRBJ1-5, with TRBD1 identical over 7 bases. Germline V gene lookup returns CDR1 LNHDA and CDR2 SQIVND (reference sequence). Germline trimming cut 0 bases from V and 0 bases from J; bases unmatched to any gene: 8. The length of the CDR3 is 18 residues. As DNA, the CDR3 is TGTGCCAGTAGTATAGATACAGGGGCAGATTATAGCAATCAGCCCCAGCATTTT. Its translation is CASSIDTGADYSNQPQHF.

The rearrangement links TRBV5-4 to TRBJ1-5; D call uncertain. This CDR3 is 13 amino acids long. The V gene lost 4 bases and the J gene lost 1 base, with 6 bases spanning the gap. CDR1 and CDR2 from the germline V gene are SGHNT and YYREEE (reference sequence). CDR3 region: CASSPGSNQPQHF. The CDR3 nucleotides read TGTGCCAGCAGCCCGGGGAGCAATCAGCCCCAGCATTTT.

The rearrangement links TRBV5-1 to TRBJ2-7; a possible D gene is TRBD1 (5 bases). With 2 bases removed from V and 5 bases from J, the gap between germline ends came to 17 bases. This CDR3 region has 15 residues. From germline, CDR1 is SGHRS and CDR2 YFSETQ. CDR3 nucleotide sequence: TGCGCCAGCAGCTTATCACGAGGCCAGGGCGACGAGCAGTACTTC. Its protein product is CASSLSRGQGDEQYF.

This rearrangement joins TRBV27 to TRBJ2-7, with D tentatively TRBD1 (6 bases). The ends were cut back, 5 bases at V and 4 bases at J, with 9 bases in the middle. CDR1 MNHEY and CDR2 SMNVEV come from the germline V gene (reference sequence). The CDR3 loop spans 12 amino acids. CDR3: CASSITGYEQYF. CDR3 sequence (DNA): TGTGCCAGCAGTATAACAGGGTACGAGCAGTACTTC.

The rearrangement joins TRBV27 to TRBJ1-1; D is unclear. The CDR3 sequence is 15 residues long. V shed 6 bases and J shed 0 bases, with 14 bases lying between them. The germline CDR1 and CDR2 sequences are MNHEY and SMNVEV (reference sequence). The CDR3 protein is CASRRGETVNTEAFF. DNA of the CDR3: TGTGCCAGCAGGCGGGGAGAAACTGTGAACACTGAAGCTTTCTTT.

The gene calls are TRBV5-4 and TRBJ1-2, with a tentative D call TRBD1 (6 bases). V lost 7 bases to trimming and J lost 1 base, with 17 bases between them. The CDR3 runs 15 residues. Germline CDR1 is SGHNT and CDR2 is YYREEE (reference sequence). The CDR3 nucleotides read TGTGCCAGCGGCGGGGGGGCCTCCTTTAACTATGGCTACACCTTC. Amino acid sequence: CASGGGASFNYGYTF.

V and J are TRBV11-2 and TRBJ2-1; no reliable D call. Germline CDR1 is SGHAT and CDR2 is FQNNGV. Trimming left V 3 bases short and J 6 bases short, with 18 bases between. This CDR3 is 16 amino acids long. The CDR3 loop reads CASSFPDSDPSNEQFF. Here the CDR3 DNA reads TGTGCCAGCAGCTTTCCTGACTCCGATCCCTCCAATGAGCAGTTCTTC.

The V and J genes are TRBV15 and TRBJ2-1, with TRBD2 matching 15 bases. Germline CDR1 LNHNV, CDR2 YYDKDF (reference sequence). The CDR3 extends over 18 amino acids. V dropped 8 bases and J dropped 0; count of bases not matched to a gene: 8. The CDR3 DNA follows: TGTGCCACCGAGGGGACTAGCGGGAGGACGAGCTCCTACAATGAGCAGTTCTTC. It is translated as CATEGTSGRTSSYNEQFF.

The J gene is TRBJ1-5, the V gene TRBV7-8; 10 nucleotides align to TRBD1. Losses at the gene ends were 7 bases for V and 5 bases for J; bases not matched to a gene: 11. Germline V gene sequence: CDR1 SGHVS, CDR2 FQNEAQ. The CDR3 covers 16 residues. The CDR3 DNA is TGTGCCAGCACCCCCGACAGGGGGCGCGGAGATCAGCCCCAGCATTTT. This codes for CASTPDRGRGDQPQHF.

The DNA for the CDR3 is TGTGCCACCAGGATGGACGGGAACAATCAGCCCCAGCATTTT. As protein: CATRMDGNNQPQHF. The chain joins TRBV15 to TRBJ1-5; D gene uncertain. The germline V and J ends were trimmed by 6 bases and 3 bases, with 12 bases remaining between them. The CDR3 covers 14 residues. Per the germline V gene, CDR1 is LNHNV and CDR2 is YYDKDF (reference sequence).

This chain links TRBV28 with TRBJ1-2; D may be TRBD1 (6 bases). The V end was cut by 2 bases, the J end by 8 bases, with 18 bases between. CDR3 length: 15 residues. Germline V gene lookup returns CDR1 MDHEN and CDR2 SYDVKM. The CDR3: CASSLSPGALKGYTF. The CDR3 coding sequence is TGTGCCAGCAGTTTAAGCCCAGGGGCTTTAAAAGGCTACACCTTC.

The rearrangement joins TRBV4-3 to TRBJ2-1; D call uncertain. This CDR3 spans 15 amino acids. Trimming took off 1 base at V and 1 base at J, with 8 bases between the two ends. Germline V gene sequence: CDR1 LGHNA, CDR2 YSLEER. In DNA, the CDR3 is TGCGCCAGCAGCCAAGCAATTAGTTCCTACAATGAGCAGTTCTTC. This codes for CASSQAISSYNEQFF.

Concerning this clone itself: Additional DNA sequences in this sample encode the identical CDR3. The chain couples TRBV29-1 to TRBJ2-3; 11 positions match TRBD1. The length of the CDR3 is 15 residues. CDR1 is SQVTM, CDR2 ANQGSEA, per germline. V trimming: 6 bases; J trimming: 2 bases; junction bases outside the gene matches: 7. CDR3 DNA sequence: TGCAGCGTAGAACGGACAGGGGGCCCCACAGATACGCAGTATTTT. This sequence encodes CSVERTGGPTDTQYF.

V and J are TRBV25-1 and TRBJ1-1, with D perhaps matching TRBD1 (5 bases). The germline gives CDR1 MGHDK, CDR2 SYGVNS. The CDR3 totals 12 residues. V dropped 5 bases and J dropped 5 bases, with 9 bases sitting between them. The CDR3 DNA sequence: TGTGCCAGCAGTCTACAGGAGACTGAAGCTTTCTTT. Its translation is CASSLQETEAFF. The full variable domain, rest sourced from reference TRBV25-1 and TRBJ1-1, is EADIYQTPRYLVIGTGKKITLECSQTMGHDKMYWYQQDPGMELHLIHYSYGVNSTEKGDLSSESTVSRIRTEHFPLTLESARPSHTSQYLCASSLQETEAFFGQGTRLTVV.